Listed here are 32 T cell receptor beta chains from one sample, sequenced in a study of T cell changes during pregnancy in multiple sclerosis. Sequencing was performed with immunoSEQ multiplex PCR; in TCRdb, only in-frame clones are kept and a portion is missing. In the table there are around 100,000 clones, over 80% of which are singletons. Sequences were derived from peripheral blood, sampled after pregnancy. Receptor source: a female donor with multiple sclerosis, enrolled in a pregnancy study.

The chain employs TRBV5-5 and TRBJ1-4, with D possibly being TRBD1 (5 bases). The germline V gene encodes CDR1 SGHKS and CDR2 YYEKEE (reference sequence). V was shortened by 0 bases and J by 6 bases, with 9 bases between the two germline ends. The length of the CDR3 is 14 residues. The CDR3 bases are TGTGCCAGCAGCTTGGCCAGGGTAGATGAAAAACTGTTTTTT. It is translated as CASSLARVDEKLFF. Variable domain in full (rest from reference TRBV5-5 and TRBJ1-4): DAGVTQSPTHLIKTRGQQVTLRCSPISGHKSVSWYQQVLGQGPQFIFQYYEKEERGRGNFPDRFSARQFPNYSSELNVNALLLGDSALYLCASSLARVDEKLFFGSGTQLSVL.

This chain uses TRBV4-1 with TRBJ2-3, with a weak D call TRBD1 (5 bases). Trimming shortened V by 4 bases and J by 4 bases, and 9 bases separated the two germline ends. Germline V gene sequence: CDR1 MGHRA, CDR2 YSYEKL. The CDR3 loop spans 13 amino acids. CDR3 coding DNA: TGCGCCAGCAGCCGTAGCAGGGCAGATACGCAGTATTTT. It specifies CASSRSRADTQYF.

J is TRBJ2-4 and V is TRBV15; 8 bases fit TRBD2. V gave up 7 bases and J gave up 10 bases; unmatched junction bases: 6. The CDR3 contains 12 residues. Germline values: CDR1 LNHNV, CDR2 YYDKDF (reference sequence). The CDR3 loop reads CATNSGGRIQYF. The CDR3 DNA sequence: TGTGCCACCAACTCGGGGGGGCGGATTCAGTACTTC.

The rearrangement links TRBV11-2 to TRBJ2-1; 8 nucleotides agree with TRBD2. This CDR3 has 16 residues. Trimming took 1 base from V and 9 from J; bases not matched to a gene: 11. The germline gives CDR1 SGHAT, CDR2 FQNNGV. CDR3 in DNA: TGTGCCAGCAGCTTAGCGGGAGGGAGGGTCGCCGGTGAGCAGTTCTTC. Residues: CASSLAGGRVAGEQFF.

The rearrangement uses TRBV29-1 and TRBJ2-3; no reliable D call. Germline assignment: CDR1 SQVTM and CDR2 ANQGSEA. Trimming pared 0 bases from V and 0 bases from J, leaving 13 bases between. CDR3 length: 16 residues. CDR3 bases: TGCAGCGTTGAAGATCGACACAGAACTAGCACAGATACGCAGTATTTT. It yields the protein CSVEDRHRTSTDTQYF.

The chain has TRBV5-1 and TRBJ2-5; TRBD1 matches 7 bases. Germline V CDR1 and CDR2: SGHRS, YFSETQ. This CDR3 is built from 13 residues. Germline trimming cut 4 bases from V and 4 bases from J; bases unmatched to any gene: 4. The CDR3 DNA sequence: TGCGCCAGCAGCCTGGGGGACAGAGAGACCCAGTACTTC. It specifies CASSLGDRETQYF.

The chain is built from TRBV29-1 and TRBJ2-1; D is perhaps TRBD2 (6 bases). The length of the CDR3 is 14 residues. V was shortened by 3 bases and J by 5 bases, with 14 bases between the two germline ends. CDR1 is SQVTM, CDR2 ANQGSEA, per germline. CDR3 residues: CSVESGTSHNEQFF. The CDR3 nucleotides read TGCAGCGTTGAGTCCGGGACTTCCCACAATGAGCAGTTCTTC.

The CDR3 coding sequence is TGCGCCAGCAGTCAATTCCCTACCTATGGCAAAAACATTCAGTACTTC. Encoded protein: CASSQFPTYGKNIQYF. The chain links TRBV23-1 to TRBJ2-4; D is undetermined. TRBV23-1 is assigned to the ORF class and has an uncertain function. The ends were cut back, 1 base at V and 3 bases at J, with 13 bases in the middle. CDR3 length: 16 residues.

V and J are TRBV7-3 and TRBJ2-1; 8 bases align to TRBD1. The germline gives CDR1 SGHTA, CDR2 FQGTGA. V dropped 2 bases and J dropped 10; count of bases not matched to a gene: 4. The CDR3 has 13 amino acids. CDR3 nucleotide sequence: TGTGCCAGCAGCTTACAGGGGGCAAGGGAGCAGTTCTTC. It codes for CASSLQGAREQFF.

This clone showed up just once. This chain connects TRBV6-5 to TRBJ1-2, with a possible D match to TRBD1 (6 bases). Per the germline V gene, CDR1 is MNHEY and CDR2 is SVGAGI. The CDR3 is made up of 12 amino acids. The V gene lost 6 bases and the J gene lost 5 bases, with 10 bases spanning the gap. DNA of the CDR3: TGTGCCAGCAGGGACAGAATGTATGGCTACACCTTC. Protein product: CASRDRMYGYTF.

The rearrangement uses TRBV6-5 and TRBJ2-3; D is undetermined. The CDR3 covers 16 residues. The germline V gene has CDR1 MNHEY and CDR2 SVGAGI. Trimming pared 2 bases from V and 3 bases from J, leaving 15 bases between. CDR3 loop: CASSYNPNPRTDTQYF. CDR3 in DNA: TGTGCCAGCAGTTACAACCCCAACCCTAGGACAGATACGCAGTATTTT.

The chain employs TRBV28 and TRBJ2-7; D gene ambiguous. The CDR3 contains 12 residues. Germline assignment: CDR1 MDHEN and CDR2 SYDVKM. V lost 8 bases and J lost 0, with 8 bases in between. CDR3 amino acids: CASCYSSYEQYF. The DNA for the CDR3 is TGTGCCAGCTGTTATAGCTCCTACGAGCAGTACTTC.

This chain uses TRBV27 with TRBJ2-1; tentatively, D is TRBD2 (8 bases). Per germline, CDR1 MNHEY and CDR2 SMNVEV (reference sequence). The CDR3 runs to 15 residues. With 8 bases removed from V and 7 bases from J, the gap between germline ends came to 21 bases. The CDR3, as DNA: TGTGCCAGCTCGACGGGACTAGGGGGCGAGAATGAGCAGTTCTTC. As protein: CASSTGLGGENEQFF.

V and J are TRBV4-3 and TRBJ2-7; 11 bases agree with TRBD2. J was trimmed by 5 bases and V by 1 base; bases with no gene match: 7. The CDR3 spans 16 residues. The V gene's germline CDR1 is LGHNA and CDR2 YSLEER. The CDR3 sequence: CASSQGLAGGIDEQYF. The CDR3 DNA sequence: TGCGCCAGCAGCCAAGGGTTAGCGGGGGGGATTGACGAGCAGTACTTC.

This clone has just one count. The CDR3 loop reads CASSSVDRGRGYGYTF. Here the CDR3 DNA reads TGTGCCAGCAGCTCCGTCGACAGGGGGCGCGGCTATGGCTACACCTTC. The chain combines TRBV5-4 with TRBJ1-2, with 10 bases fitting TRBD1. There are 16 residues in the CDR3. V shed 3 bases, J shed 4 bases, and the junction held 9 bases outside the gene matches. Germline CDR1 is SGHNT and CDR2 is YYREEE (reference sequence).

V is TRBV15 and J is TRBJ2-5; TRBD1 might be the D (6 bases). Trimming left V 8 bases short and J 5 bases short, with 15 bases between. This CDR3 is built from 13 residues. The germline gives CDR1 LNHNV, CDR2 YYDKDF (reference sequence). In DNA, the CDR3 is TGTGCCACCGGTACAGGGCTTTCGGAGACCCAGTACTTC. Protein: CATGTGLSETQYF.

J is TRBJ2-3 and V is TRBV4-1, with 12 bases matching TRBD1. Germline V CDR1 and CDR2: MGHRA, YSYEKL. V was pared by 0 bases and J by 3 bases, with 4 bases of the junction left unmatched. The length of the CDR3 is 17 residues. DNA for the CDR3: TGCGCCAGCAGCCAAGATGGGACAGGGGGCGTAACAGATACGCAGTATTTT. Amino acid sequence: CASSQDGTGGVTDTQYF.

The J gene is TRBJ2-2, the V gene TRBV9; TRBD1 aligns across 10 bases. CDR3 size: 17 residues. CDR1 and CDR2 (germline): SGDLS, YYNGEE. Trimming removed 4 bases from V and 1 base from J; junction bases left unmatched: 7. The DNA of the CDR3 is TGTGCCAGCAGCTTGGGACAGGGGAACAGGAACACCGGGGAGCTGTTTTTT. Translation: CASSLGQGNRNTGELFF.

This clone was picked up one time. V gene TRBV9 combines with J gene TRBJ2-7, with D possibly TRBD2 on 6 matching bases. The V gene's germline CDR1 is SGDLS and CDR2 YYNGEE. The V end was cut by 0 bases, the J end by 0 bases, with 13 bases between. The length of the CDR3 is 16 residues. The CDR3 spells CASSVGAGRSSYEQYF. The DNA of the CDR3 is TGTGCCAGCAGCGTAGGGGCGGGGAGGAGCTCCTACGAGCAGTACTTC.

This chain joins TRBV6-5 and TRBJ2-2; 7 nucleotides match TRBD1. Unmatched junction bases numbered 8, after V lost 5 bases and J lost 5 bases. Germline V gene sequence: CDR1 MNHEY, CDR2 SVGAGI. This CDR3 region has 15 residues. CDR3 sequence reads: CASSPRDRKTGELFF. CDR3 sequence (DNA): TGTGCCAGCAGTCCGAGGGACAGAAAAACCGGGGAGCTGTTTTTT.

V and J are TRBV6-1 and TRBJ1-4; D is unclear. Germline lookup yields CDR1 MNHNS and CDR2 SASEGT. The CDR3 is 14 amino acids. The V and J ends lost 8 bases and 7 bases respectively, with 17 bases between them. CDR3 protein: CASALRGFGEKLFF. CDR3 nucleotides: TGTGCCAGCGCATTGCGGGGTTTTGGTGAAAAACTGTTTTTT.

The J gene is TRBJ2-2, the V gene TRBV10-2, with 7 nucleotides matching TRBD2. CDR3 length: 16 residues. CDR1 is WSHSY and CDR2 is SAAADI in the germline V gene. V shed 5 bases, J shed 1 base, and the junction held 7 bases outside the gene matches. The CDR3 sequence is CASSYSGMGNTGELFF. The CDR3 DNA reads as TGCGCCAGCAGTTACAGCGGGATGGGGAACACCGGGGAGCTGTTTTTT.

V usage is TRBV5-1 and J usage is TRBJ2-7; 9 nucleotides match TRBD1. Germline CDR1 SGHRS, CDR2 YFSETQ. The V gene end was trimmed by 2 bases and the J gene end by 6 bases; junction bases not matched to a gene: 6. CDR3 length: 14 residues. CDR3 loop: CASSFWGQGREQYF. CDR3 in DNA: TGCGCCAGCAGCTTCTGGGGACAGGGCCGCGAGCAGTACTTC.

This chain links TRBV9 with TRBJ1-1; D is unclear. CDR1 and CDR2 from the germline V gene are SGDLS and YYNGEE. The CDR3 length is 16 residues. Between the trimmed V and J ends, which lost 0 bases and 4 bases, there was a span of 16 bases. The CDR3, as DNA: TGTGCCAGCAGCGTAGACGGTAGTTTAAGGAGCACTGAAGCTTTCTTT. This codes for CASSVDGSLRSTEAFF.

This clone was detected a few times. The chain recombines TRBV28 with TRBJ2-1; 7 positions agree with TRBD2. Germline CDR1 is MDHEN and CDR2 is SYDVKM. The V gene end was trimmed by 5 bases and the J gene end by 10 bases; junction bases not matched to a gene: 14. CDR3 length equals 15 residues. This chain's CDR3 is CASSLPERRESEQFF. CDR3 DNA: TGTGCCAGCAGTCTCCCTGAAAGGCGGGAGAGCGAGCAGTTCTTC.

The rearrangement links TRBV5-4 to TRBJ2-2, with 13 nucleotides matching TRBD2. The V gene's germline CDR1 is SGHNT and CDR2 YYREEE (reference sequence). The CDR3 consists of 16 residues. V lost 4 bases and J lost 7; bases outside the gene matches: 7. For the CDR3, the DNA is TGTGCCAGCAGCCGGGGACTAGCGGGAAGGGGCGGGGAGCTGTTTTTT. Amino acid sequence: CASSRGLAGRGGELFF.

The chain employs TRBV12-5 and TRBJ2-5; D gene uncertain. The V gene's germline CDR1 is LGHNT and CDR2 FRNRAP. V lost 7 bases and J 5 bases, leaving 8 bases between the germline ends. The CDR3 is 11 residues long. The CDR3 sequence: CASASLETQYF. The CDR3 region has the DNA TGTGCTAGTGCCTCCTTGGAGACCCAGTACTTC.

V and J are TRBV18 and TRBJ1-1; D not certain. The V gene's germline CDR1 is KGHSH and CDR2 LQKENI. Trimming pared 2 bases from V and 3 bases from J, leaving 10 bases between. CDR3 length: 14 residues. Written as DNA, the CDR3 is TGTGCCAGCTCACCAGCGGCCCGGGACACTGAAGCTTTCTTT. Translating gives CASSPAARDTEAFF.

The V call is TRBV6-1, the J call TRBJ1-3, with a possible D match to TRBD1 (6 bases). Germline CDR1 is MNHNS and CDR2 is SASEGT. Trimming shortened V by 6 bases and J by 1 base, and 13 bases separated the two germline ends. CDR3 length: 15 amino acids. In nucleotides, the CDR3 is TGTGCCAGCAGCTTGGGACACCAATCTGGAAACACCATATATTTT. Its protein product is CASSLGHQSGNTIYF.

The gene calls are TRBV4-3 and TRBJ2-1, with TRBD1 matching over 9 bases. Germline CDR1 LGHNA, CDR2 YSLEER. The CDR3 contains 16 residues. After removal of 3 bases from V and 3 bases from J, the junction contained 6 bases not matched to a gene. DNA for the CDR3: TGCGCCAGCAGCCAGCTCAAGGGACAGGGCTACAATGAGCAGTTCTTC. This codes for CASSQLKGQGYNEQFF.

This clone came up once. The chain combines TRBV18 with TRBJ1-5; D is undetermined. Trimming took 4 bases from V and 4 from J, leaving 17 bases between them. CDR1 is KGHSH, CDR2 LQKENI, per germline. This CDR3 comprises 16 residues. The CDR3: CASSLARGTSNQPQHF. CDR3 in DNA: TGTGCCAGCTCACTAGCCCGGGGAACATCAAATCAGCCCCAGCATTTT.

The chain carries TRBV30 and TRBJ1-3, with TRBD1 as a possible D gene (5 bases). The CDR3 is 18 amino acids. The V end was cut by 0 bases, the J end by 0 bases, with 18 bases between. Looked up from germline, CDR1 is GTSNPN and CDR2 is SVGIG (reference sequence). The CDR3 spells CAWSVQGQAGLSGNTIYF. CDR3 nucleotide sequence: TGTGCCTGGAGTGTACAAGGCCAAGCAGGGCTCTCTGGAAACACCATATATTTT. Variable domain in full (rest from reference TRBV30 and TRBJ1-3): SQTIHQWPATLVQPVGSPLSLECTVEGTSNPNLYWYRQAAGRGLQLLFYSVGIGQISSEVPQNLSASRPQDRQFILSSKKLLLSDSGFYLCAWSVQGQAGLSGNTIYFGEGSWLTVV.